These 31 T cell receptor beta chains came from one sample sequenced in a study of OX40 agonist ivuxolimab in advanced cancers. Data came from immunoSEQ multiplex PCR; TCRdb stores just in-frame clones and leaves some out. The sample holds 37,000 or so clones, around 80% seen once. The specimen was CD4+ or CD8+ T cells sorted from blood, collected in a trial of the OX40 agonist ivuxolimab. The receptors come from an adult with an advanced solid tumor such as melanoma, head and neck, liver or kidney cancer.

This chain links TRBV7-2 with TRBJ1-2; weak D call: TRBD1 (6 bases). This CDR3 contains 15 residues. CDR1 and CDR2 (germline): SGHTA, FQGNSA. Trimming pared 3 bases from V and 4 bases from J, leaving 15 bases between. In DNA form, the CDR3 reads TGTGCCAGCAGCTTTAGCGGACAGCCCGCCTATGGCTACACCTTC. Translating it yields CASSFSGQPAYGYTF. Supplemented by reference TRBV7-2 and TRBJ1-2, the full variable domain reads GAGVSQSPSNKVTEKGKDVELRCDPISGHTALYWYRQSLGQGLEFLIYFQGNSAPDKSGLPSDRFSAERTGGSVSTLTIQRTQQEDSAVYLCASSFSGQPAYGYTFGSGTRLTVV.

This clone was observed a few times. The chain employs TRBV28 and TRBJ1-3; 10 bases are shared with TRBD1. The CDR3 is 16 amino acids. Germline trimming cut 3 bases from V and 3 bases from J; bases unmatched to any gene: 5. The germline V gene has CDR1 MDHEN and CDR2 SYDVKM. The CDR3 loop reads CASSLRDRGGGNTIYF. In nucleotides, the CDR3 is TGTGCCAGCAGTTTGAGGGACAGGGGAGGTGGAAACACCATATATTTT.

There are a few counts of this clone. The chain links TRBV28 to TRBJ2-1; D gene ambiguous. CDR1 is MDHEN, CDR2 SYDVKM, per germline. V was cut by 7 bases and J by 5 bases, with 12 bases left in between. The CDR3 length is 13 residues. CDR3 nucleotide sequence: TGTGCCAGCACCGAACCTAGTAACAATGAGCAGTTCTTC. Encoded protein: CASTEPSNNEQFF.

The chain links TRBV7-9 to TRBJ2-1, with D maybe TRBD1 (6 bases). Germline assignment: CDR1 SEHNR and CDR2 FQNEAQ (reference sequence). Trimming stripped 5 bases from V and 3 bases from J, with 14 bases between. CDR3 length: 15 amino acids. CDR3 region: CASSHRQEFYNEQFF. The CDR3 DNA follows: TGTGCCAGCAGCCATCGACAGGAATTCTACAATGAGCAGTTCTTC. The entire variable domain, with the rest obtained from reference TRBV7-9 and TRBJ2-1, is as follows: DTGVSQNPRHKITKRGQNVTFRCDPISEHNRLYWYRQTLGQGPEFLTYFQNEAQLEKSRLLSDRFSAERPKGSFSTLEIQRTEQGDSAMYLCASSHRQEFYNEQFFGPGTRLTVL.

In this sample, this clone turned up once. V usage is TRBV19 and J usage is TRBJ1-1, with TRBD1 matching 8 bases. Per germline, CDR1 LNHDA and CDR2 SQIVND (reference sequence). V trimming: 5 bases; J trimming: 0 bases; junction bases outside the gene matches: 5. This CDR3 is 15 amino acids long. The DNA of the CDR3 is TGTGCCAGTAGTCCCTGGGACAGGATGAACACTGAAGCTTTCTTT. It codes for CASSPWDRMNTEAFF.

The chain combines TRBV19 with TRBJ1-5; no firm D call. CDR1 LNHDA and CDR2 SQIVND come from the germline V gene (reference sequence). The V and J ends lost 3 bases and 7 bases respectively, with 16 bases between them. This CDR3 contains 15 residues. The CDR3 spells CASSMIKGGNQPQHF. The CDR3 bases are TGTGCCAGTAGTATGATCAAAGGCGGGAACCAGCCCCAGCATTTT.

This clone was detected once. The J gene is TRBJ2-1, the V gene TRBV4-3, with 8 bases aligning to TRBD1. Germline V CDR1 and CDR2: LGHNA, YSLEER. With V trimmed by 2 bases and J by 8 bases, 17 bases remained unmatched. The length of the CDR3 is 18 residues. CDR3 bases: TGCGCCAGCAGCCAATGGGGACAGGCTCTACAGGTCCAGGATGAGCAGTTCTTC. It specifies CASSQWGQALQVQDEQFF.

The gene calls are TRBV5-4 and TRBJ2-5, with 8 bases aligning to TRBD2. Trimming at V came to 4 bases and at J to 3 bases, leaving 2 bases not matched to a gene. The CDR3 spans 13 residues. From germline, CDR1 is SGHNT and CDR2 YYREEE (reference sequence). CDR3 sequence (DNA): TGTGCCAGCAGCCCAGCGGGGGAAGAGACCCAGTACTTC. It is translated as CASSPAGEETQYF. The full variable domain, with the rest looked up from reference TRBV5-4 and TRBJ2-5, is ETGVTQSPTHLIKTRGQQVTLRCSSQSGHNTVSWYQQALGQGPQFIFQYYREEENGRGNFPPRFSGLQFPNYSSELNVNALELDDSALYLCASSPAGEETQYFGPGTRLLVL.

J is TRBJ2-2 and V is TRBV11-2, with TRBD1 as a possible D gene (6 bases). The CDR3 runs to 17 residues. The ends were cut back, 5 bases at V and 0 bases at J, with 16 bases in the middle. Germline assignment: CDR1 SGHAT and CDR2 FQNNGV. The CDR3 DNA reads TGTGCCAGCAGCACACACAGGGTAACCTCGAACACCGGGGAGCTGTTTTTT. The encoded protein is CASSTHRVTSNTGELFF.

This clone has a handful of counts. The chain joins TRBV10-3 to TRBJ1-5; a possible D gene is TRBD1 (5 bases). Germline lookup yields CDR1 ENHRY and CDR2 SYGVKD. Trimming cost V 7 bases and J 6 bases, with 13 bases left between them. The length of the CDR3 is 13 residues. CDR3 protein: CAIKEGQSQPQHF. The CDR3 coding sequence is TGTGCCATCAAGGAGGGGCAGTCTCAGCCCCAGCATTTT.

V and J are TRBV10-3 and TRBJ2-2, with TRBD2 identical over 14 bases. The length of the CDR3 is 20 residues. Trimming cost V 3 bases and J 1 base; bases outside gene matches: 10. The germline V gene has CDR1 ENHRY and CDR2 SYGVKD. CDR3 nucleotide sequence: TGTGCCATCAGTGACCCCCCGGGACTAGCGGGAGAAAGGAACACCGGGGAGCTGTTTTTT. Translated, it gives CAISDPPGLAGERNTGELFF.

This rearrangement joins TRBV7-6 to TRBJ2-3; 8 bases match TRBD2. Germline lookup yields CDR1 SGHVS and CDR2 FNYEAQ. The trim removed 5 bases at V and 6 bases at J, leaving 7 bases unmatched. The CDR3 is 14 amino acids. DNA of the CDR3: TGTGCCAGCAGCCCTCGAGCGGGAGAGGATACGCAGTATTTT. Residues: CASSPRAGEDTQYF. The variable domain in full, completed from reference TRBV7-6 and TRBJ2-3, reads GAGVSQSPRYKVTKRGQDVALRCDPISGHVSLYWYRQALGQGPEFLTYFNYEAQQDKSGLPNDRFSAERPEGSISTLTIQRTEQRDSAMYRCASSPRAGEDTQYFGPGTRLTVL.

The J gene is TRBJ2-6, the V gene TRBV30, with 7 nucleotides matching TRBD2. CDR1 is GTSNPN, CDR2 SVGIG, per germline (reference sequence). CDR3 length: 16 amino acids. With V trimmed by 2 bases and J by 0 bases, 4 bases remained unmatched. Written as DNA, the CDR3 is TGTGCCTGGAGTCGGCGGGAGAACTCTGGGGCCAACGTCCTGACTTTC. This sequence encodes CAWSRRENSGANVLTF. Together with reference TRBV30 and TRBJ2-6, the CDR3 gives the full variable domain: SQTIHQWPATLVQPVGSPLSLECTVEGTSNPNLYWYRQAAGRGLQLLFYSVGIGQISSEVPQNLSASRPQDRQFILSSKKLLLSDSGFYLCAWSRRENSGANVLTFGAGSRLTVL.

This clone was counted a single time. The DNA of the CDR3 is TGTGCCAGCAGCTTATGGGTCACAGGGCGGGAGACAGATACGCAGTATTTT. It codes for CASSLWVTGRETDTQYF. The chain joins TRBV7-6 to TRBJ2-3, with D perhaps matching TRBD2 (7 bases). Trimming removed 2 bases at V and 3 bases at J, with 18 bases between. There are 17 residues in the CDR3. Germline CDR1 and CDR2: SGHVS and FNYEAQ.

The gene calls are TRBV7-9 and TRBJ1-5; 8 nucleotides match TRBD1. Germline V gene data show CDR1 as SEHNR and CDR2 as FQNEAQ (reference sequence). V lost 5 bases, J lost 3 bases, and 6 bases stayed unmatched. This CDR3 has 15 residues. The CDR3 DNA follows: TGTGCCAGCAGCATGGACAGGGAACCCAATCAGCCCCAGCATTTT. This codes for CASSMDREPNQPQHF.

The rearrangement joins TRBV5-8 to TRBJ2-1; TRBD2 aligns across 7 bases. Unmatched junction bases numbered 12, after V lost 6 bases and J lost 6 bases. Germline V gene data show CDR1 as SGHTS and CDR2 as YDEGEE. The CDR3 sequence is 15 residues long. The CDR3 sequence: CASNPAGGIGNEQFF. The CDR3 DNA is TGTGCCAGCAACCCCGCCGGGGGGATCGGCAATGAGCAGTTCTTC.

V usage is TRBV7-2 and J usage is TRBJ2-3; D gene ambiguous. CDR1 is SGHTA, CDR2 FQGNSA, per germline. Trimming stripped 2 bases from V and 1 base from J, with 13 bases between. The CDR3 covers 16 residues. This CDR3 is CASSLLFSTGTDTQYF. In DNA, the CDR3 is TGTGCCAGCAGCTTACTGTTCTCCACCGGCACAGATACGCAGTATTTT.

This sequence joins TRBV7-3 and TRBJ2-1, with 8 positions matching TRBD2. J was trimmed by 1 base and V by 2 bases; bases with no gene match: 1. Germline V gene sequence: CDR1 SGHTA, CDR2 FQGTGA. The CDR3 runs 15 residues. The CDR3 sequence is CASSLLAGSYNEQFF. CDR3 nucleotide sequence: TGTGCCAGCAGCTTACTAGCGGGTTCCTACAATGAGCAGTTCTTC. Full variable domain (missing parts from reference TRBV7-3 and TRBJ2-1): GAGVSQTPSNKVTEKGKYVELRCDPISGHTALYWYRQSLGQGPEFLIYFQGTGAADDSGLPNDRFFAVRPEGSVSTLKIQRTERGDSAVYLCASSLLAGSYNEQFFGPGTRLTVL.

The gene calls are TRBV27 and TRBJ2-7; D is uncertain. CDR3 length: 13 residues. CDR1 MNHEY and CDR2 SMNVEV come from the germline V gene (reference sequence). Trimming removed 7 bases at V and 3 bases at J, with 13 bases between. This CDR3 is CASKDTLDYEQYF. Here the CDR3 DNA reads TGTGCCAGCAAAGACACTCTGGACTACGAGCAGTACTTC.

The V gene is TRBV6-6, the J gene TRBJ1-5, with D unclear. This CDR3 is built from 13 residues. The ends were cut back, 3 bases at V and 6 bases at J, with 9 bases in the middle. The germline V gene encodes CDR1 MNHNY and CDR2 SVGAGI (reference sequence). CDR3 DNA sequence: TGTGCCAGCAGTTATTTACTGGGTCAGCCCCAGCATTTT. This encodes CASSYLLGQPQHF.

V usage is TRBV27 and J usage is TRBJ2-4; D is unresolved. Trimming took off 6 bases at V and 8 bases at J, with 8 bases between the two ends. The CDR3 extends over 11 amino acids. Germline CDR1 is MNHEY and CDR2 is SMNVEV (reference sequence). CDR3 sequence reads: CASRAFDIQYF. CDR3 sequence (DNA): TGTGCCAGCAGAGCGTTTGACATTCAGTACTTC.

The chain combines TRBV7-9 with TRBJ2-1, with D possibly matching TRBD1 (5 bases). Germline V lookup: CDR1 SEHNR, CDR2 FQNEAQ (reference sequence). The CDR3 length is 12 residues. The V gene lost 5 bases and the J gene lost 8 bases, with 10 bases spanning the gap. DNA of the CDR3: TGTGCCAGCAGCCAGGGCGCGTATGAGCAGTTCTTC. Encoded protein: CASSQGAYEQFF.

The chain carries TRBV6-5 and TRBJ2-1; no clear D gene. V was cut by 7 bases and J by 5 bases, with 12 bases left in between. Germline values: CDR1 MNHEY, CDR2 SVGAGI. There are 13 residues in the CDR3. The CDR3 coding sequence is TGTGCCAGCACCCCGGGCACCAACAATGAGCAGTTCTTC. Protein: CASTPGTNNEQFF.

CDR3 coding DNA: TGTGCCAGCAGCTTGTTCGGCGGGGAAAAAGAGACCCAGTACTTC. Its translation is CASSLFGGEKETQYF. The chain employs TRBV5-5 and TRBJ2-5; tentative D call: TRBD2 (6 bases). This CDR3 region has 15 residues. Germline CDR1 reads SGHKS; CDR2 reads YYEKEE (reference sequence). The V gene lost 1 base and the J gene lost 3 bases, with 13 bases spanning the gap.

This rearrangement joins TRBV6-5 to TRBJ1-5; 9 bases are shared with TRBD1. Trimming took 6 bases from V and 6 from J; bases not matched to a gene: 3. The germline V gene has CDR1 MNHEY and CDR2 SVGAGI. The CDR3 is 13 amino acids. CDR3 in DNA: TGTGCCAGCAGACAGGGGGCGGCTCAGCCCCAGCATTTT. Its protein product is CASRQGAAQPQHF.

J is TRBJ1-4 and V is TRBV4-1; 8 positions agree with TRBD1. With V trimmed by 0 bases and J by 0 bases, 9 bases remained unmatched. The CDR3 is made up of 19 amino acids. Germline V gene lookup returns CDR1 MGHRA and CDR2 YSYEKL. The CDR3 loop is CASSQDPAGGDATNEKLFF. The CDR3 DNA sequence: TGCGCCAGCAGCCAAGATCCGGCAGGGGGCGACGCAACTAATGAAAAACTGTTTTTT.

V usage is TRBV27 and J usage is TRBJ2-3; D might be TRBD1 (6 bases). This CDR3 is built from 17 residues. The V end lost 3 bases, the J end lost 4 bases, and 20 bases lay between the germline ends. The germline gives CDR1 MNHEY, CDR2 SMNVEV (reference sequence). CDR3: CASSFTGWGRGADTQYF. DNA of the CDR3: TGTGCCAGCAGTTTTACAGGGTGGGGACGAGGGGCAGATACGCAGTATTTT.

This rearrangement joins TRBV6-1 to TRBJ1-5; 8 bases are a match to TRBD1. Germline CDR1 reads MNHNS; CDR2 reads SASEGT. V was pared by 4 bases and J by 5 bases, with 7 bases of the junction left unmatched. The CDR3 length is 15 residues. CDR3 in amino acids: CASSAMDRADQPQHF. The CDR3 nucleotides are TGTGCCAGCAGTGCTATGGACAGGGCAGATCAGCCCCAGCATTTT.

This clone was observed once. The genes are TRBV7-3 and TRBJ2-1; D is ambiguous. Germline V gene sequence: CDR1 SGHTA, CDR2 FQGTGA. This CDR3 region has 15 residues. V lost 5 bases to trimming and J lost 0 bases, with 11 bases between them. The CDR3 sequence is CASSPLARSYNEQFF. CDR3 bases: TGTGCCAGCAGCCCACTCGCCCGCTCCTACAATGAGCAGTTCTTC.

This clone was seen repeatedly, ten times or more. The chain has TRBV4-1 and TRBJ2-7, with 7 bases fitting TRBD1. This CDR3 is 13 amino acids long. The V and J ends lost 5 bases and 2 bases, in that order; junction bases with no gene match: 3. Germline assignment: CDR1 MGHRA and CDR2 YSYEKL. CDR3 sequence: CASSLQGAYEQYF. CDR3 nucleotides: TGCGCCAGCAGCTTGCAGGGGGCCTACGAGCAGTACTTC.

The CDR3 loop is CASSETRTGDGYTF. CDR3 in DNA: TGTGCCAGCAGTGAGACCCGGACAGGGGATGGCTACACCTTC. The chain carries TRBV2 and TRBJ1-2; TRBD1 matches 9 bases. CDR1 SNHLY and CDR2 FYNNEI come from the germline V gene. The trim removed 3 bases at V and 6 bases at J, leaving 5 bases unmatched. The CDR3 has 14 amino acids.